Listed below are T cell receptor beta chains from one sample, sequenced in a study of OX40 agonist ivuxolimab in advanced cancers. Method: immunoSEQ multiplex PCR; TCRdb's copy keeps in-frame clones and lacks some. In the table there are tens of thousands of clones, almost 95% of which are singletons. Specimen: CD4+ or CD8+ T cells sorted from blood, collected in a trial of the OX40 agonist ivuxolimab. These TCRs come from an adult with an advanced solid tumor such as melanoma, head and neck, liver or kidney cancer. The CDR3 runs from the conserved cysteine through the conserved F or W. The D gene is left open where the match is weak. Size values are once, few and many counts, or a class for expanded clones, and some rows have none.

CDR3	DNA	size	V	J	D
CATSRDLTSLYNEQFF	TGTGCCACCAGCAGAGATCTGACCTCCCTTTACAATGAGCAGTTCTTC	-	TRBV15	TRBJ2-1	-
CASSLGGIGDFF	TGCGCCAGCAGCTTGGGAGGTATCGGGGATTTCTTC	-	TRBV5-1	TRBJ2-1	-
CASTPGTPSHTEAFF	TGTGCCAGTACCCCAGGGACACCGAGCCACACTGAAGCTTTCTTT	few	TRBV19	TRBJ1-1	-
CASSESDYNEQFF	TGTGCCAGCAGCGAGTCGGACTACAATGAGCAGTTCTTC	-	TRBV9	TRBJ2-1	-
CATGLAGLSDTQYF	TGTGCCACGGGACTAGCGGGATTGTCAGATACGCAGTATTTT	-	TRBV28	TRBJ2-3	TRBD2
CASSSRAASRQETQYF	TGTGCCAGCAGCTCCCGGGCTGCTAGCCGTCAAGAGACCCAGTACTTC	-	TRBV13	TRBJ2-5	-
CASRGQGSYNEQFF	TGTGCCAGCAGGGGACAGGGGTCCTACAATGAGCAGTTCTTC	-	TRBV6-9	TRBJ2-1	TRBD1
CASSLAGTSGEKLFF	TGCGCCAGCAGCTTGGCCGGGACCTCTGGTGAAAAACTGTTTTTT	-	TRBV5-1	TRBJ1-4	-
CASSDSAARRGSAQYF	TGTGCCAGCAGCGATTCGGCTGCTCGTCGCGGGTCGGCCCAGTACTTC	-	TRBV7-9	TRBJ2-5	-
CASSLLLADEQYF	TGTGCCAGCAGTTTATTACTAGCCGACGAGCAGTACTTC	-	TRBV28	TRBJ2-7	-
CASSWGGNSNQPQHF	TGTGCCAGCAGTTGGGGGGGGAACAGCAATCAGCCCCAGCATTTT	-	TRBV27	TRBJ1-5	-
CASSSRLAGTQETQYF	TGTGCCAGCAGTTCCCGACTAGCGGGGACCCAAGAGACCCAGTACTTC	-	TRBV13	TRBJ2-5	TRBD2
CASSLRALRTDTQYF	TGTGCCAGCAGCTTAAGGGCCTTACGCACAGATACGCAGTATTTT	-	TRBV13	TRBJ2-3	-
CASGGLAAHYEQYF	TGTGCCAGCGGGGGGCTAGCGGCGCACTACGAGCAGTACTTC	-	TRBV2	TRBJ2-7	-